Described below is a single TCR beta chain sequence and its context. Profiling relied on immunoSEQ multiplex PCR, and the TCRdb table lists in-frame clones only, not all of them. Among approximately 57,000 clones, about 83% were seen once, and the ten largest hold 4%. V shed 2 bases, J shed 6 bases, and the junction held 5 bases outside the gene matches. The CDR3 has 15 residues. Germline CDR1 and CDR2: SGHRS and YFSETQ. The entry originates in a study of blood T cell repertoires in COVID-19. Study background: Specimens from acute and convalescent COVID-19 originated in the United States, Italy and Spain.

The chain links TRBV5-1 to TRBJ2-1; 10 bases are a match to TRBD2. The sample was peripheral blood. The origin of this receptor is a man aged 50 to 60 with acute or convalescent COVID-19. CDR3 residues: CASSFLAGVFNEQFF. The CDR3 DNA is TGCGCCAGCAGCTTTCTAGCGGGGGTTTTCAATGAGCAGTTCTTC.